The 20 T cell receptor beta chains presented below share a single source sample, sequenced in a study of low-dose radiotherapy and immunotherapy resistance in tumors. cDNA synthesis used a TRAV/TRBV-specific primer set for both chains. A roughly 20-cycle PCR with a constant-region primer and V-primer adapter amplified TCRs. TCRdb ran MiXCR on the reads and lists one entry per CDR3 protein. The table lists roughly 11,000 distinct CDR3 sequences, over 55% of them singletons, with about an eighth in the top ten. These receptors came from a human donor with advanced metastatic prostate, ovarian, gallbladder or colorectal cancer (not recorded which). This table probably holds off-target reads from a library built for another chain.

The CDR3 protein is CASRTSFDTGELFF. The CDR3, as DNA: TGTGCCAGCAGGACTAGCTTTGACACCGGGGAGCTGTTTTTT. V is TRBV7-9 and J is TRBJ2-2, with TRBD2 identical over 7 bases. The CDR3 extends over 14 amino acids. Germline V lookup: CDR1 SEHNR, CDR2 FQNEAQ (reference sequence). V was pared by 6 bases and J by 3 bases, with 4 bases of the junction left unmatched.

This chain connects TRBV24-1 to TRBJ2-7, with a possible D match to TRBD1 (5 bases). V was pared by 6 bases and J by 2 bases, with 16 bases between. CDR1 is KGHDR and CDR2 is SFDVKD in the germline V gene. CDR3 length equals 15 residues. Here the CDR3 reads CATSSTAAPTYEQYF. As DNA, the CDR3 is TGTGCCACCAGTTCGACAGCCGCTCCTACCTACGAGCAGTACTTC.

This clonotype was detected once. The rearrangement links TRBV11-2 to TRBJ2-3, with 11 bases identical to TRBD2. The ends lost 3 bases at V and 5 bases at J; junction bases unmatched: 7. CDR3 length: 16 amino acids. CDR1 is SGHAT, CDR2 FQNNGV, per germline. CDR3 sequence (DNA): TGTGCCAGCAGCTTCATAGCGGGAGGGCCCGTAGATACGCAGTATTTT. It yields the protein CASSFIAGGPVDTQYF.

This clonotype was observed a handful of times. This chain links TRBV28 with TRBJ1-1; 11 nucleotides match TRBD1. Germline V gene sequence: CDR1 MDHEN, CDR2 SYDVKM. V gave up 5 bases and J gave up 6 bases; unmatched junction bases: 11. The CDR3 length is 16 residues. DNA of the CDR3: TGTGCCAGCAGTGCCTGGACAGGGGGCGCGAGGGCTGAAGCTTTCTTT. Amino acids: CASSAWTGGARAEAFF.

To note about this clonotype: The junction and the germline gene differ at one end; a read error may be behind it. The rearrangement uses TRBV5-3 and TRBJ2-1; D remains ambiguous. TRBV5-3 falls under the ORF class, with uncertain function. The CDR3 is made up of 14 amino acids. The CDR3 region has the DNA TGTGCCAGCAGCTTAAAGACAATCCGGGATGAGCAGTTCTTC. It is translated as CASSLKTIRDEQFF.

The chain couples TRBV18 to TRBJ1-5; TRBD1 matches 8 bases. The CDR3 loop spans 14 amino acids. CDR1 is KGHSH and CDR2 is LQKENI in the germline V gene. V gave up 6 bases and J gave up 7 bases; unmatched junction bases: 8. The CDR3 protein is CASSPKTGAQPQHF. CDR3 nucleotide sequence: TGTGCCAGCTCGCCTAAGACAGGGGCCCAGCCCCAGCATTTT. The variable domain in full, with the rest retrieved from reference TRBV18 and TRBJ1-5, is NAGVMQNPRHLVRRRGQEARLRCSPMKGHSHVYWYRQLPEEGLKFMVYLQKENIIDESGMPKERFSAEFPKEGPSILRIQQVVRGDSAAYFCASSPKTGAQPQHFGDGTRLSIL.

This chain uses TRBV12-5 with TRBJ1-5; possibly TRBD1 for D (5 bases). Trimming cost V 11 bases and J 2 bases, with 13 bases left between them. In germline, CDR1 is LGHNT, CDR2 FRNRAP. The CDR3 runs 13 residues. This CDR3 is CASLRDGNQPQHF. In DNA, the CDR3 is TGTGCTTCGCTTAGGGACGGCAATCAGCCCCAGCATTTT.

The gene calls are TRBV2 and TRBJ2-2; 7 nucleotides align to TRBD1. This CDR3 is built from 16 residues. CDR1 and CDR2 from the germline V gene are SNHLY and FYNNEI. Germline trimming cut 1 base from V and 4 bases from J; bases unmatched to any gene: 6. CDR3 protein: CASSEVTGDSTGELFF. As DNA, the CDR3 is TGTGCCAGCAGTGAAGTCACAGGGGATAGCACCGGGGAGCTGTTTTTT.

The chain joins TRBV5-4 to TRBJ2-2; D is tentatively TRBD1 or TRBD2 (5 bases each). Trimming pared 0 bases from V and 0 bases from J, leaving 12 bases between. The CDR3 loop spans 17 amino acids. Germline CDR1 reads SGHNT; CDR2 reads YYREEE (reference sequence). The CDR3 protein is CASSLGPGTANTGELFF. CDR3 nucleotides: TGTGCCAGCAGCTTGGGACCGGGGACCGCGAACACCGGGGAGCTGTTTTTT.

The CDR3 nucleotides read TGTGCCAGCAGTTACTATGGACAGGGAGGGGAGAACACTGAAGCTTTCTTT. This sequence encodes CASSYYGQGGENTEAFF. The V gene is TRBV5-6, the J gene TRBJ1-1; 8 bases match TRBD1. CDR3 size: 17 residues. Germline V gene sequence: CDR1 SGHDT, CDR2 YYEEEE. With 5 bases clipped from V and 1 base from J, the junction kept 13 bases outside the gene matches.

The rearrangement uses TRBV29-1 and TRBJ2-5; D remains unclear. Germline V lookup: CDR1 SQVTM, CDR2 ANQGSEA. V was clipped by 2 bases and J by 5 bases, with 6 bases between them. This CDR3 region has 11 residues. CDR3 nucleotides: TGCAGCGTTGAACTCTCGGAGACCCAGTACTTC. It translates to CSVELSETQYF.

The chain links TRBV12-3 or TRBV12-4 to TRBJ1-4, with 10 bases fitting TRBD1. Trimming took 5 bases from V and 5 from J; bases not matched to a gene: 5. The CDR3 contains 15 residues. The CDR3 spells CASSLGTGVNEKLFF. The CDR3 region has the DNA TGTGCCAGCAGTCTAGGGACAGGGGTGAATGAAAAACTGTTTTTT.

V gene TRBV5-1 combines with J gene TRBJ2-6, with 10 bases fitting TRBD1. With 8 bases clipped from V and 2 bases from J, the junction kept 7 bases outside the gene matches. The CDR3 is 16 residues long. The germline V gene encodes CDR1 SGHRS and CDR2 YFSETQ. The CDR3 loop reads CASHRDRGTGANVLTF. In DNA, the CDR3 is TGCGCCAGTCACCGGGACAGGGGAACTGGGGCCAACGTCCTGACTTTC.

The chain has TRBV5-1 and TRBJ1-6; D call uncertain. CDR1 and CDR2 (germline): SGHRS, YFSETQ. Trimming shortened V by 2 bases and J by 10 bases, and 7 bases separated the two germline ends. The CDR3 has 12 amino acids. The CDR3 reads CASSLERSPLHF. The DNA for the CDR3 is TGCGCCAGCAGCTTAGAGCGGTCACCCCTCCACTTT.

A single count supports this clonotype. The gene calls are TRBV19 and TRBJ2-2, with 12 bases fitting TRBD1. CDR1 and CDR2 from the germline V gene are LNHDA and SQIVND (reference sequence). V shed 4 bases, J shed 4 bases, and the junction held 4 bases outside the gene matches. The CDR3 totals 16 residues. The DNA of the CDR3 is TGTGCCAGTAGTACTGGGACAGGGGGCATCACCGGGGAGCTGTTTTTT. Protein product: CASSTGTGGITGELFF.

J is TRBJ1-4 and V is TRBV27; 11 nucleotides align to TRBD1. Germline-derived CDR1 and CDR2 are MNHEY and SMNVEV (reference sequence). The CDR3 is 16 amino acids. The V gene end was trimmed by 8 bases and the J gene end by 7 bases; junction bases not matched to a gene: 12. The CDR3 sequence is CASGFASGTGGEKLFF. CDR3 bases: TGTGCCAGCGGATTCGCCTCCGGGACAGGGGGTGAAAAACTGTTTTTT.

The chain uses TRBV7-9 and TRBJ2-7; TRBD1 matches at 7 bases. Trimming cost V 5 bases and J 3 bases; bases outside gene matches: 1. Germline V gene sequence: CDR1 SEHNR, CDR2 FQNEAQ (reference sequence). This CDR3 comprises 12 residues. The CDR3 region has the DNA TGTGCCAGCAGCAGACAGGGCTACGAGCAGTACTTC. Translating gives CASSRQGYEQYF.

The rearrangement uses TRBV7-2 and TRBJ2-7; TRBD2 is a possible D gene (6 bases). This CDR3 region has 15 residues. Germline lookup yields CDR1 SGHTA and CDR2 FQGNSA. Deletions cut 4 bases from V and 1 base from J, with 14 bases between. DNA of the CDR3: TGTGCCAGCAGCTCGGGGTGGGACTCTTCCTACGAGCAGTACTTC. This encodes CASSSGWDSSYEQYF.

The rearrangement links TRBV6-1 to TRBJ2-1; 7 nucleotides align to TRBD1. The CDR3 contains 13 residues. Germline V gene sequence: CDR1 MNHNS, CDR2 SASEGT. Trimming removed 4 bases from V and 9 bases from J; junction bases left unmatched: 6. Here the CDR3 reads CASSVTGVLEQFF. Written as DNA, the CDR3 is TGTGCCAGCAGTGTAACAGGGGTCCTTGAGCAGTTCTTC.

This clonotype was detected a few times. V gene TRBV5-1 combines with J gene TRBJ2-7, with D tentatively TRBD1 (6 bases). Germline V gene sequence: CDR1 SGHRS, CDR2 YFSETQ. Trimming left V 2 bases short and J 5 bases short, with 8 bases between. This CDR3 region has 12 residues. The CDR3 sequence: CASSFTGNEQYF. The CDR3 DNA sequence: TGCGCCAGCAGCTTCACAGGGAACGAGCAGTACTTC. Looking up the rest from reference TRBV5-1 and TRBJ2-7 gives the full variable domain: KAGVTQTPRYLIKTRGQQVTLSCSPISGHRSVSWYQQTPGQGLQFLFEYFSETQRNKGNFPGRFSGRQFSNSRSEMNVSTLELGDSALYLCASSFTGNEQYFGPGTRLTVT.